This entry lists 18 T cell receptor beta chains sequenced from one sample in a study of T cell responses to AZD1222 COVID-19 vaccine. The data were produced by immunoSEQ multiplex PCR, yet TCRdb's version contains in-frame clones alone and is incomplete. Of about 110,000 clones listed, over 90% are singletons. Here the sequenced sample was peripheral blood, taken 28 days after the second AZD1222 dose. Every receptor here comes from an adult who received the AZD1222 COVID-19 vaccine.

The chain carries TRBV7-9 and TRBJ2-1, with 13 positions matching TRBD2. V shed 0 bases, J shed 7 bases, and the junction held 6 bases outside the gene matches. CDR1 is SEHNR and CDR2 is FQNEAQ in the germline V gene (reference sequence). The CDR3 loop spans 17 amino acids. CDR3 coding DNA: TGTGCCAGCAGCTTAGCCGGACTAGCGGGAGTTAGGAATGAGCAGTTCTTC. It translates to CASSLAGLAGVRNEQFF.

J is TRBJ1-1 and V is TRBV12-3 or TRBV12-4, with a tentative D call TRBD1 (5 bases). Trimming stripped 6 bases from V and 4 bases from J, with 9 bases between. CDR3 length: 12 amino acids. CDR3 DNA: TGTGCCAGCAGAAGGGGCGGCACTGAAGCTTTCTTT. It yields the protein CASRRGGTEAFF.

The chain links TRBV5-1 to TRBJ2-1, with a possible D match to TRBD1 (6 bases). The ends were cut back, 1 base at V and 0 bases at J, with 8 bases in the middle. CDR3 length: 15 residues. Germline-derived CDR1 and CDR2 are SGHRS and YFSETQ. The CDR3 sequence: CASSLSDSSYNEQFF. The CDR3 DNA is TGCGCCAGCAGCTTGTCGGACAGCTCCTACAATGAGCAGTTCTTC.

This chain uses TRBV5-1 with TRBJ1-4; TRBD1 is a possible D gene (5 bases). CDR1 and CDR2 from the germline V gene are SGHRS and YFSETQ. This CDR3 spans 12 amino acids. The ends were cut back, 3 bases at V and 11 bases at J, with 11 bases in the middle. The DNA of the CDR3 is TGCGCCAGCAGCTGGGCGGGGGGTAAACTGTTTTTT. Protein: CASSWAGGKLFF. Full variable domain (outside the CDR3, taken from reference TRBV5-1 and TRBJ1-4): KAGVTQTPRYLIKTRGQQVTLSCSPISGHRSVSWYQQTPGQGLQFLFEYFSETQRNKGNFPGRFSGRQFSNSRSEMNVSTLELGDSALYLCASSWAGGKLFFGSGTQLSVL.

This chain links TRBV10-2 with TRBJ2-5; 10 nucleotides agree with TRBD1. Germline loops: CDR1 WSHSY, CDR2 SAAADI. The V segment lost 4 bases and the J segment 5 bases; nucleotides outside the gene matches: 4. The CDR3 runs 14 residues. DNA of the CDR3: TGCGCCAGCAGTGCGGGACAGGGGCGCGAGACCCAGTACTTC. Its protein is CASSAGQGRETQYF.

The rearrangement joins TRBV30 to TRBJ2-7; 11 bases line up with TRBD1. This CDR3 contains 14 residues. Germline V gene data show CDR1 as GTSNPN and CDR2 as SVGIG (reference sequence). Trimming cost V 2 bases and J 5 bases; bases outside gene matches: 5. Here the CDR3 reads CAWSRTGGWDEQYF. In DNA form, the CDR3 reads TGTGCCTGGAGTCGGACAGGGGGCTGGGACGAGCAGTACTTC.

This chain uses TRBV10-2 with TRBJ1-3, with D possibly TRBD1 on 5 matching bases. CDR1 and CDR2 (germline): WSHSY, SAAADI. V lost 2 bases and J lost 0, with 11 bases in between. The CDR3 has 16 amino acids. The CDR3 spells CASSEQTGASGNTIYF. The CDR3 coding sequence is TGCGCCAGCAGTGAGCAAACAGGAGCCTCTGGAAACACCATATATTTT.

The CDR3 DNA sequence: TGTGCCAGCACCCAAGGGTGGGGGGACCCCAATCAGCCCCAGCATTTT. This codes for CASTQGWGDPNQPQHF. This sequence joins TRBV5-6 and TRBJ1-5, with a possible D match to TRBD1 (5 bases). Trimming took 6 bases from V and 3 from J, leaving 19 bases between them. Germline CDR1 is SGHDT and CDR2 is YYEEEE. The CDR3 consists of 16 residues. The full variable domain, completed using reference TRBV5-6 and TRBJ1-5, is DAGVTQSPTHLIKTRGQQVTLRCSPKSGHDTVSWYQQALGQGPQFIFQYYEEEERQRGNFPDRFSGHQFPNYSSELNVNALLLGDSALYLCASTQGWGDPNQPQHFGDGTRLSIL.

The chain employs TRBV5-1 and TRBJ1-2, with D possibly TRBD1 on 6 matching bases. This CDR3 comprises 15 residues. The germline V and J ends were trimmed by 0 bases and 7 bases, with 16 bases remaining between them. Germline CDR1 reads SGHRS; CDR2 reads YFSETQ. The CDR3 region has the DNA TGCGCCAGCAGCTTGGAAATTCCACAGGGCTCTGGCTACACCTTC. As protein: CASSLEIPQGSGYTF.

The V and J genes are TRBV6-5 and TRBJ1-1; TRBD1 might be the D (6 bases). In germline, CDR1 is MNHEY, CDR2 SVGAGI. The CDR3 has 13 amino acids. V was trimmed by 8 bases and J by 7 bases, leaving 17 bases between them. In nucleotides, the CDR3 is TGTGCCAGCGGTACAGGGATATTCCTTGAAGCTTTCTTT. Amino acid sequence: CASGTGIFLEAFF.

The chain joins TRBV7-7 to TRBJ2-5; D remains unclear. Germline assignment: CDR1 SSHAT and CDR2 FNYEAQ (reference sequence). The CDR3 spans 15 residues. Trimming removed 0 bases from V and 2 bases from J, with 10 bases in between. CDR3 nucleotide sequence: TGTGCCAGCAGCTTAGCGGTAGGGCGGCAAGAGACCCAGTACTTC. The encoded protein is CASSLAVGRQETQYF.

The chain couples TRBV6-5 to TRBJ2-3; D unclear. In germline, CDR1 is MNHEY, CDR2 SVGAGI. The CDR3 totals 12 residues. The germline V and J ends were trimmed by 6 bases and 0 bases, with 4 bases remaining between them. The CDR3 DNA is TGTGCCAGCAGATCCAGCACAGATACGCAGTATTTT. Translated: CASRSSTDTQYF.

This sequence joins TRBV2 and TRBJ2-1; perhaps D is TRBD1 or TRBD2 (5 bases each). The germline V and J ends were trimmed by 4 bases and 2 bases, with 15 bases remaining between them. The CDR3 consists of 16 residues. CDR1 is SNHLY, CDR2 FYNNEI, per germline. The chain's CDR3 is CASSAGRHDAYNEQFF. CDR3 sequence (DNA): TGTGCCAGCAGTGCGGGGCGGCACGACGCCTACAATGAGCAGTTCTTC.

The rearrangement uses TRBV7-6 and TRBJ2-2; 11 positions match TRBD1. The trim removed 5 bases at V and 3 bases at J, leaving 2 bases unmatched. Germline CDR1 reads SGHVS; CDR2 reads FNYEAQ. This CDR3 comprises 15 residues. CDR3 DNA: TGTGCCAGCAGCCCGGGACAGGGGGACACCGGGGAGCTGTTTTTT. Translating it yields CASSPGQGDTGELFF.

J is TRBJ1-4 and V is TRBV19; D ambiguous. This CDR3 has 12 amino acids. CDR1 is LNHDA and CDR2 is SQIVND in the germline V gene (reference sequence). Trimming took 5 bases from V and 8 from J, leaving 9 bases between them. The CDR3, as DNA: TGTGCCAGTAGTCCGAGCGAAGAAAAACTGTTTTTT. Amino acids: CASSPSEEKLFF.

The J gene is TRBJ1-3, the V gene TRBV7-2; no clear D gene. Germline values: CDR1 SGHTA, CDR2 FQGNSA. The ends were cut back, 5 bases at V and 4 bases at J, with 6 bases in the middle. The CDR3 covers 12 residues. CDR3 bases: TGTGCCAGCAGCCCCTGGGGAAACACCATATATTTT. It specifies CASSPWGNTIYF.

V and J are TRBV25-1 and TRBJ2-3; no definite D call. The CDR3 extends over 12 amino acids. The germline V gene encodes CDR1 MGHDK and CDR2 SYGVNS. V shed 6 bases and J shed 5 bases, with 9 bases lying between them. This CDR3 reads CASRGNGDTQYF. CDR3 bases: TGTGCCAGCAGGGGGAATGGAGATACGCAGTATTTT.

The chain couples TRBV6-5 to TRBJ1-1, with a tentative D call TRBD1 (5 bases). V shed 6 bases and J shed 4 bases, with 18 bases lying between them. The CDR3 length is 15 residues. CDR1 and CDR2 from the germline V gene are MNHEY and SVGAGI. CDR3: CASRDAGAGGTEAFF. CDR3 nucleotides: TGTGCCAGCAGGGACGCGGGTGCCGGGGGCACTGAAGCTTTCTTT.